This T cell receptor (beta chain) derives from a study of T cells in Graves' hyperthyroidism and ophthalmopathy (dated by TCRdb to between 2017 and 2020). General notes on the study: Peripheral blood samples were taken at initial diagnosis, before any treatment was given. To identify distinguishing TCR V-J signatures, a discovery cohort of about 100 patients was used, comprising 43 with Graves' ophthalmopathy and some 57 with stable Graves' hyperthyroidism. Whether ophthalmopathy could be predicted prospectively was tested in an independent validation cohort made up of approximately 19 hyperthyroidism patients plus 17 patients who later progressed to ophthalmopathy. The roughly 94 discovery patients were randomly divided into training and test sets at a 7:3 ratio. Thyroid tissue and blood T-cell repertoires from roughly six Graves' hyperthyroidism patients were also compared in the study. After sampling, hyperthyroidism patients received methimazole starting at 30 mg daily, and ophthalmopathy patients received high-dose intravenous methylprednisolone. TCR Vbeta CDR3 sequencing of approximately 140 peripheral blood samples (43 ophthalmopathy, 75 hyperthyroidism and some 17 progressor patients) is reported in the paper.

General findings and caveats noted by the study authors: A 13 V-J signature model separated ophthalmopathy from stable hyperthyroidism, with approximately 86% sensitivity and roughly 82% specificity in cross-validation and 80%/75% in testing. Sample size was not statistically predetermined, and investigators were not blinded to group allocation. In validation, progression to ophthalmopathy was predicted by the model with nearly 71% sensitivity and around 76% specificity, a median of about 6.8 months before onset. Most expanded thyroid clonotypes (frequency above 0.001) were also found in blood, which suggests that blood repertoires may mirror thyroid immune responses.

Amplification of TCR beta CDR3 regions was carried out from RNA transcripts. A first-round RT-PCR of the TCR CDR3 used the HTBI primer set with the Qiagen OneStep RT-PCR kit. Libraries were constructed in a second round of multiplex PCR, after which size selection and purification were performed. The libraries were sequenced on an Illumina HiSeq2000 using paired-end 100 bp reads. Turning to the authors' computational methods: SOAPnuke was used to process the raw data, removing reads that contained adapters or uncalled bases, had a mean Phred below 15, or lacked an exact match to the constant primer or identifier. COPE v1.2.5 was used to merge the high-quality paired reads, and each unique nucleotide sequence was defined as a clonotype. MiTCR v1.1 was used to align clonotypes to the IMGT TRBV, TRBD and TRBJ reference segments. The analysis was restricted to V-J combinations with a frequency above 0.0001, which together covered 99% to 99.2% of the repertoires. The TCS score was defined as F50 (clonal expansion) divided by E x V (chaos), with BLOSUM62-based TCRdist calculated between CDR3 peptides within each V-J. Welch's t-statistics and random forest reduced 500 to 550 V-J features to under 15, which were used in a naive Bayes classifier (R e1071). TCRdb reran the public reads through fastp at Q25 and MiXCR, keeping productive beta chains. Identical CDR3 protein sequences are pooled into one entry, listed with their most common genes and DNA. The V and J calls shown here were made by TCRdb, not taken from the authors' results. The sample table shows around 450,000 distinct CDR3 sequences, and 15% to 18% are seen once. Of the sample, roughly 8% falls within the top ten clones.

This clonotype was counted a few times. Its antigen remains undetermined. No much larger clone exists at a distance of one base, and base qualities are not known. The CDR3 holds 15 amino acids from the cysteine to the phenylalanine. Only the CDR3 region is kept as DNA, spanning 45 bases read in frame from base 1. CDR1 and CDR2 are read off the germline V gene (reference sequence) as LGHDT and YNNKEL. V loses 4 bases of germline sequence and J loses 6 bases, and the interval between the two ends is 19 bases. Graves' hyperthyroidism was defined as stable when no progression to ophthalmopathy occurred over 18 months of follow-up. The hyperthyroidism patients were between 18 and 65 years old and newly diagnosed, with a disease duration of less than 2 months. Patients with uncontrolled infections, other autoimmune diseases, pregnancy or lactation were excluded. Diagnoses were established on the basis of clinical symptoms, serum thyroxine and TRAb, thyroid ultrasound, and orbital computed tomography. Ficoll-Paque density gradient centrifugation was used to isolate PBMCs from 9.5 to 10 ml of fresh peripheral blood. Total RNA was extracted using Trizol reagent, and RNA quality was assessed on an Agilent 2100 Bioanalyzer.

The chain is encoded by TRBV3-1 joined to TRBJ2-7; a tentative D match to TRBD2 spans 7 bases. The origin of this receptor is a woman under 30 with Graves' hyperthyroidism. The material sequenced was blood. The nucleotide sequence reads TGTGCCAGCAGCCGGGGGGGGCGAATGGACTCCGAGCAGTACTTC. Translated, this is CASSRGGRMDSEQYF.